The following is a T cell receptor (beta chain) sequence with its context. The antigen is unknown. The germline gives CDR1 SGHDN, CDR2 FVKESK. V dropped 8 bases and J dropped 1 base, with 12 bases sitting between them. CDR3 length equals 13 residues. The entry originates in a study of long-term antiretroviral therapy in people with HIV. General observations from the study: Regardless of time point, clones expanded before ART dominated the repertoire. HIV repertoires had narrower CDR3 length ranges than controls.

At survey level, the immunoSEQ assay was run in its v3.0 version. Sequencing was performed with immunoSEQ multiplex PCR; in TCRdb, only in-frame clones are kept and a portion is missing. The sample has over 30,000 clones, around 86% seen once; the top ten hold 5.5% to 6.5%. This material consisted of unsorted PBMCs, taken 1 year after starting antiretroviral therapy. The V call is TRBV14, the J call TRBJ2-7; perhaps D is TRBD1 or TRBD2 (5 bases each). The source of this sequence is a man younger than 35 with HIV. The CDR3 nucleotides read TGTGCCAGCCGGGACGGCGGTTCCTACGAGCAGTACTTC. Translating it yields CASRDGGSYEQYF.